One sample yielded the 2 T cell receptor beta chains listed below, sequenced in a study of cytomegalovirus exposure and HLA in healthy donors (dated by TCRdb to 2015 to 2018). The library relied on the immunoSEQ multiplex PCR assay. For the multiplex PCR, a mixture combining 60 forward primers for TCR Vbeta segments and 13 reverse primers for TCR Jbeta segments was used. The immuneACCESS repertoire file appears here via TCRdb, limited to in-frame rearrangements. These files lack a portion of the clones; in checked studies, under half of the deficit traces to unresolved V genes, and the cause of the others is not known. The table for this sample lists 100,000 to 150,000 clones; 75% to 85% of them were counted only once. Clones ranked in the top ten supply 0.85% to 1.4% of the sample. The sequencing sample was made of PBMCs. Receptors were obtained from a male donor in good health and CMV-seronegative.

The chain is built from TRBV7-3 and TRBJ2-1; 12 nucleotides agree with TRBD2. J gave up 3 bases and V 4 bases, and 1 base lay outside the gene matches. The CDR3 extends over 15 amino acids. CDR1 and CDR2 from the germline V gene are SGHTA and FQGTGA. CDR3 sequence: CASSSLAGGYNEQFF. The CDR3 region has the DNA TGTGCCAGCAGCTCACTAGCGGGGGGCTACAATGAGCAGTTCTTC.

The chain carries TRBV7-3 and TRBJ2-7, with 7 bases that match TRBD1. The CDR3 contains 12 residues. Germline V gene sequence: CDR1 SGHTA, CDR2 FQGTGA. V lost 4 bases, J lost 7 bases, and 4 bases stayed unmatched. The CDR3 bases are TGTGCCAGCAGCTCCCCAGGGGGAGAGCAGTACTTC. The encoded protein is CASSSPGGEQYF.